Listed below are T cell receptor beta chains from one sample, sequenced in a study of blood T cell repertoires in COVID-19. The method was immunoSEQ multiplex PCR; TCRdb's version includes in-frame clones alone and lacks a portion of them. The repertoire holds about 180,000 clones, with 70% to 90% as singletons. The sequencing input was peripheral blood. These receptors were obtained from a man older than 75 with COVID-19, enrolled during active disease. Each CDR3 is given with its conserved first and last residue. D genes are given only for firm matches. Only some rows state a clone size, as once, few, many or a class for expanded clones.

>TRBJ1-5|TRBV6-5|.|.
TGTGCCAGCAGTTCGTCGCAGGGTAACAATCAGCCCCAGCATTTT
CASSSSQGNNQPQHF
>TRBJ2-7|TRBV3-1/TRBV3-2|TRBD1|.
TGTGCCAGCAGCCAAGATAAGGGGACAGGCTTCTCCTACGAGCAGTACTTC
CASSQDKGTGFSYEQYF
>TRBJ2-5|TRBV9|TRBD2|.
TGTGCCAGCAGCGTAGCTCCCACTAGCGGGGGGCGGGAGACCCAGTACTTC
CASSVAPTSGGRETQYF
>TRBJ1-3|TRBV6-5|.|.
TGTGCCAGCAGTTCCTACAGTCACTCTGGAAACACCATATATTTT
CASSSYSHSGNTIYF
>TRBJ1-1|TRBV2|TRBD1|.
TGTGCCAGCAGTACGACAGGGGGCAACACTGAAGCTTTCTTT
CASSTTGGNTEAFF
>TRBJ1-5|TRBV2|TRBD1|.
TGTGCCAGCAGTGAATTTGAATACGGGACAGAACATTTT
CASSEFEYGTEHF
>TRBJ2-5|TRBV5-5|.|.
TGTGCCAGCAGCGCCCAACCTTCGACAGTGTACCAAGAGACCCAGTACTTC
CASSAQPSTVYQETQYF
>TRBJ1-2|TRBV7-2|TRBD1|.
TGTGCCAGCAGCTTGGACAGGGAGGGCTATGGCTACACCTTC
CASSLDREGYGYTF
>TRBJ2-2|TRBV11-3|.|.
TGTGCCAGCAGCGAGGGCAGAAACACCGGGGAGCTGTTTTTT
CASSEGRNTGELFF
>TRBJ2-1|TRBV5-4|.|few
TGTGCCAGCAGCTTGGGAGCGGGTCCCTACAATGAGCAGTTCTTC
CASSLGAGPYNEQFF
>TRBJ1-1|TRBV19|.|.
TGTGCCACATACTCCGGGTTCAACACTGAAGCTTTCTTT
CATYSGFNTEAFF
>TRBJ2-5|TRBV11-2|TRBD1|.
TGTGCCAGCAGCCCAACTACAGGGGTCCAAGAGACCCAGTACTTC
CASSPTTGVQETQYF
>TRBJ1-3|TRBV13|.|few
TGTGCCAGCAGGGAACGGGGGGCTGGAAACACCATATATTTT
CASRERGAGNTIYF
>TRBJ1-1|TRBV6-5|.|once
TGTGCCAGCAGTTCTCCCCGTTCGATTCGGAGAACTGAAGCTTTCTTT
CASSSPRSIRRTEAFF
>TRBJ2-1|TRBV5-1|.|once
TGCGCCAGCACTCCTAGGGGAAGGAACTACAATGAGCAGTTCTTC
CASTPRGRNYNEQFF
>TRBJ2-1|TRBV9|TRBD2|.
TGTGCCAGCAGCGTATTAGGGTCTAGCGGGGGGGTGGAGCAGTTCTTC
CASSVLGSSGGVEQFF
>TRBJ1-6|TRBV4-3|TRBD1|few
TGCGCCAGCAGCCGCGAACCGGGACAGGGGATTTCACCCCTCCACTTT
CASSREPGQGISPLHF
>TRBJ1-4|TRBV27|.|.
TGTGCCAGCAGGGACTTGAATGAAAAACTGTTTTTT
CASRDLNEKLFF
>TRBJ2-3|TRBV6-5|.|.
TGTGCCAGCCTTGTCAGGGCGACAGATACGCAGTATTTT
CASLVRATDTQYF
>TRBJ2-7|TRBV2|TRBD1|.
TGTGCCAGCAGTGGTTCGGGACAGGTGGCCTACGAGCAGTACTTC
CASSGSGQVAYEQYF
>TRBJ2-7|TRBV7-9|TRBD2|.
TGTGCCAGCAGCTCTAGCGGGGGGGCCGGGGCGCAGTACTTC
CASSSSGGAGAQYF
>TRBJ2-1|TRBV6-5|.|.
TGTGCCAGCAGGAGGGTTGGGTCTTTTTACAATGAGCAGTTCTTC
CASRRVGSFYNEQFF
>TRBJ1-6|TRBV18|.|.
TGTGCCAGCTCACAAACAGGGAACTCCTATAATTCACCCCTCCACTTT
CASSQTGNSYNSPLHF
>TRBJ1-1|TRBV10-3|.|.
TGTGCCATCAGTGAGTCATTAGGGGGGGGAGGCACTGAAGCTTTCTTT
CAISESLGGGGTEAFF